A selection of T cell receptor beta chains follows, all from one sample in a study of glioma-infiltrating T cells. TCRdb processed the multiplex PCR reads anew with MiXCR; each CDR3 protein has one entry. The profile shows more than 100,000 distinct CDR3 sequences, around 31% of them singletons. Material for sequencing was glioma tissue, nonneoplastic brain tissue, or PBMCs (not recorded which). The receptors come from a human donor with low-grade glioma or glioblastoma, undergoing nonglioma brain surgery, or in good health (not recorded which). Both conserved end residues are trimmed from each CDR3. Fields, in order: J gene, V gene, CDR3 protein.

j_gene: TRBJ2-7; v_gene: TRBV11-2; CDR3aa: ASSHLRGGAGEQY
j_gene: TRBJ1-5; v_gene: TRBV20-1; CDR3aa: SARGRGNHPQH
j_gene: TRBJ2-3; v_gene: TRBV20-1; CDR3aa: SARVAGTSKDTQY
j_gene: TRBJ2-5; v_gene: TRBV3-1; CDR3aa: ASSVGILAQY
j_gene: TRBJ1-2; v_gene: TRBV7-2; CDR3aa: ASSLQGAPNYGYT
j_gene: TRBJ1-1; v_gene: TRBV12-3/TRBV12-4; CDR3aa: ASSSIENTEAF
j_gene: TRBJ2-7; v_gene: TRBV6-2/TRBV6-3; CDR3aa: ASSYSASGGGSSYEQY
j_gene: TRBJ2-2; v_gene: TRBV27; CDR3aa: ASSLSGGELF
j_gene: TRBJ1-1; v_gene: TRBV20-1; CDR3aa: SVSGTGNTEAF
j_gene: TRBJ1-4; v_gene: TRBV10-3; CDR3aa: AISESSGATNEKLF
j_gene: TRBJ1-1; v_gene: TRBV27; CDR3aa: ASSLQGVNTEAF
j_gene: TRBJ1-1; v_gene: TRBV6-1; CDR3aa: ASTLGPNTEAF
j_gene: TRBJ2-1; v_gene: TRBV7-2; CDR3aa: ASSLVAGEQF
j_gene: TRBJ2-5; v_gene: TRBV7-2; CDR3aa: ASSGLAYQETQY
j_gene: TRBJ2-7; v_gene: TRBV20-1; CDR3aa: SARDKGAMSYEQY
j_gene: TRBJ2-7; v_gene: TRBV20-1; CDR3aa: SAGRLAGRYEQY
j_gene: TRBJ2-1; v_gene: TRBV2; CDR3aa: ARDRVVQF
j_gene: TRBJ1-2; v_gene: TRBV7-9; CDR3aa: ASSFGTGETNYGYT
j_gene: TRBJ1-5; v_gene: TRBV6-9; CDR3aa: ASSYGGGRNQPQH
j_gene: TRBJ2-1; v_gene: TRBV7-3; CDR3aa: ASSLTSGGHNEQF
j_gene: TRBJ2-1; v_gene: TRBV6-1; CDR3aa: SSGPGF
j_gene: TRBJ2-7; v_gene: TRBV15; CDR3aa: ATSSGDRSAEQY